These 11 T cell receptor beta chains were sequenced from one sample in a study of CD4+ T cells in melanoma. The repertoire was sequenced with immunoSEQ multiplex PCR; TCRdb's copy has only in-frame clones and lacks some. The sample yields fewer than 20,000 clones, under 90% seen once. Sequencing was carried out using cells from a culture (not recorded whether cultured in vitro). Every receptor here comes from a human donor with melanoma.

This chain uses TRBV18 with TRBJ1-6, with a tentative D call TRBD1 (6 bases). The CDR3 length is 15 residues. V was trimmed by 6 bases and J by 0 bases, leaving 9 bases between them. The V gene's germline CDR1 is KGHSH and CDR2 LQKENI. CDR3 DNA: TGTGCCAGCTCCACAGGGACCTCCTATAATTCACCCCTCCACTTT. Its protein product is CASSTGTSYNSPLHF.

V gene TRBV5-1 combines with J gene TRBJ2-3; perhaps TRBD1 as D (6 bases). This CDR3 region has 14 residues. In germline, CDR1 is SGHRS, CDR2 YFSETQ. The ends were cut back, 3 bases at V and 3 bases at J, with 11 bases in the middle. The DNA of the CDR3 is TGCGCCAGCAGCTGGGGGCAGGAGACAGATACGCAGTATTTT. Translation gives CASSWGQETDTQYF.

V and J are TRBV10-3 and TRBJ1-2; D perhaps matches TRBD1 (5 bases). CDR3 size: 13 residues. Per the germline V gene, CDR1 is ENHRY and CDR2 is SYGVKD. This chain's CDR3 is CASKDTLMRGYTF. CDR3 DNA: TGTGCTTCCAAGGACACCCTCATGCGTGGCTACACCTTC.

J is TRBJ2-2 and V is TRBV11-1, with 8 bases lining up with TRBD2. This CDR3 contains 16 residues. V lost 2 bases to trimming and J lost 1 base; unmatched junction nucleotides: 3. Per the germline V gene, CDR1 is SGHAT and CDR2 is FQDESV (reference sequence). This CDR3 reads CASSLRRGVNTGELFF. The CDR3 nucleotides read TGTGCCAGCAGCTTAAGGCGGGGGGTGAACACCGGGGAGCTGTTTTTT.

The rearrangement links TRBV18 to TRBJ2-2; D perhaps matches TRBD1 (6 bases). Between the trimmed V and J ends, which lost 3 bases and 2 bases, there was a span of 13 bases. Germline CDR1 and CDR2: KGHSH and LQKENI. The CDR3 consists of 16 residues. The CDR3 region is CASSPGSGANTGELFF. As DNA, the CDR3 is TGTGCCAGCTCACCGGGGTCAGGGGCAAACACCGGGGAGCTGTTTTTT.

The chain uses TRBV2 and TRBJ1-4, with 8 bases matching TRBD1. The CDR3 loop spans 14 amino acids. After removal of 8 bases from V and 8 bases from J, the junction contained 10 bases not matched to a gene. Germline loops: CDR1 SNHLY, CDR2 FYNNEI. CDR3 residues: CASYPDRVGEKLFF. In nucleotides, the CDR3 is TGTGCCAGCTACCCGGACAGGGTAGGGGAAAAACTGTTTTTT. Together with reference TRBV2 and TRBJ1-4, the CDR3 gives the full variable domain: EPEVTQTPSHQVTQMGQEVILRCVPISNHLYFYWYRQILGQKVEFLVSFYNNEISEKSEIFDDQFSVERPDGSNFTLKIRSTKLEDSAMYFCASYPDRVGEKLFFGSGTQLSVL.

The chain joins TRBV9 to TRBJ2-1; D gene ambiguous. The CDR3 has 15 residues. Deletions cut 4 bases from V and 0 bases from J, with 11 bases between. The V gene's germline CDR1 is SGDLS and CDR2 YYNGEE. For the CDR3, the DNA is TGTGCCAGCAGCTCCGACGGTAGCTCCTACAATGAGCAGTTCTTC. It specifies CASSSDGSSYNEQFF.

This chain links TRBV5-1 with TRBJ1-3; TRBD1 agrees at 7 bases. CDR1 SGHRS and CDR2 YFSETQ come from the germline V gene. The CDR3 contains 15 residues. Germline trimming cut 4 bases from V and 3 bases from J; bases unmatched to any gene: 7. CDR3 DNA sequence: TGCGCCAGCAGCAAAGAACAGGGGATTGGAAACACCATATATTTT. The encoded protein is CASSKEQGIGNTIYF.

The CDR3 DNA is TGTGCCAGCAGTTACTCGGGCAGGGTAACCACTGAAGCTTTCTTT. Translation gives CASSYSGRVTTEAFF. The chain employs TRBV6-5 and TRBJ1-1; D is perhaps TRBD1 (5 bases). Germline V gene lookup returns CDR1 MNHEY and CDR2 SVGAGI. The CDR3 spans 15 residues. Trimming pared 0 bases from V and 4 bases from J, leaving 12 bases between.

This clone appeared once. The chain uses TRBV27 and TRBJ1-1; D ambiguous. CDR1 and CDR2 from the germline V gene are MNHEY and SMNVEV (reference sequence). With 5 bases removed from V and 8 bases from J, the gap between germline ends came to 12 bases. The CDR3 spans 12 residues. DNA for the CDR3: TGTGCCAGCAGTCAATGGGGAAAAGAAGCTTTCTTT. Translating it yields CASSQWGKEAFF.

The chain employs TRBV9 and TRBJ1-3; D possibly corresponds to TRBD1 (6 bases). The germline V gene has CDR1 SGDLS and CDR2 YYNGEE. CDR3 size: 15 residues. V dropped 0 bases and J dropped 4 bases, with 11 bases sitting between them. The chain's CDR3 is CASSVEGQRGNTIYF. As DNA, the CDR3 is TGTGCCAGCAGCGTAGAGGGACAAAGGGGAAACACCATATATTTT.